The TCR beta chain under discussion was sequenced for a study of beta chain features in type 1 diabetes. This CDR3 spans 12 amino acids. V gave up 3 bases and J gave up 7 bases, with 10 bases separating them. The germline V gene has CDR1 LNHDA and CDR2 SQIVND (reference sequence). Since all of the isolated RNA was reverse transcribed, expressed TCRB transcripts were what got sequenced. Profiling relied on immunoSEQ multiplex PCR, and the TCRdb table lists in-frame clones only, not all of them. The sample contains hundreds of thousands of clones, about 30% of which appear only once. This TCR derives from a man between 18 and 29 years old in good health. The gene calls are TRBV19 and TRBJ2-7, with a tentative D call TRBD2 (5 bases). Sequenced: naive CD4+ T cells from blood. CDR3 bases: TGTGCCAGTAGTATGGCAGCGGCTGAGCAGTACTTC. Translated: CASSMAAAEQYF.